This T cell receptor (beta chain) derives from a study of neurological immune-mediated disorders. This clonotype was found many times. The germline CDR1 and CDR2 sequences are LGHDT and YNNKEL (reference sequence). The V and J ends lost 0 bases and 0 bases respectively, with 9 bases between them. The length of the CDR3 is 16 residues. TCRdb itself ran the 5' RACE reads through MiXCR, one entry per CDR3 protein. The table has fewer than 85,000 distinct CDR3 sequences, around 4.7% seen once. The time point here: longitudinal time-point 3. The V gene is TRBV3-1, the J gene TRBJ1-3; D remains ambiguous. Source material: PBMCs. The receptor comes from an older woman with multiple sclerosis. The CDR3 nucleotides are TGTGCCAGCAGCCAAGATTGGCTCCGCTCTGGAAACACCATATATTTT. Its protein is CASSQDWLRSGNTIYF.